The table lists the clone carrying this T cell receptor beta chain with a count of one. The CDR3 contains 14 residues. Per germline, CDR1 LNHDA and CDR2 SQIVND (reference sequence). V lost 5 bases and J 7 bases, leaving 15 bases between the germline ends. The sample is drawn from a study of blood T cell repertoires in COVID-19. Study context: Some COVID-19 samples were acute and others convalescent; all came from the United States, Italy and Spain. Nucleic acid was either cDNA or gDNA, and it came from T cells, B-cell-depleted T cells, or PBMCs.

Original processing notes: Using reference gene primer amplification, nucleated cell counts were estimated. The repertoire was sequenced with immunoSEQ multiplex PCR; TCRdb's copy has only in-frame clones and lacks some. The DNA was the basis for D and trimming; V, J and clone size are from that table. Here the sample spans about 32,000 clones, approximately 83% being singletons. Sequenced material: peripheral blood. The chain combines TRBV19 with TRBJ1-5, with D maybe TRBD1 (6 bases). This receptor was taken from a woman older than 75 with active or convalescent COVID-19. The CDR3 region has the DNA TGTGCCAGTAGTTTCACAGGGCAGCGGCAGCCCCAGCATTTT. This encodes CASSFTGQRQPQHF.